This T cell receptor (beta chain) emerged from a study of T cells in Graves' hyperthyroidism and ophthalmopathy. Study overall: The initial diagnosis was the point when peripheral blood was collected, ahead of any treatment.

The table lists this clonotype with a few counts. Its antigen is as yet unknown. PBMCs were obtained from about 10 ml fresh peripheral blood. The study, taken as a whole, reports: Appearing also in blood were most of the thyroid clonotypes expanded above 0.001. Through a model of 13 V-J features, ophthalmopathy was separated from stable hyperthyroidism.

This CDR3 has 11 amino acids. V shed 5 bases and J 11 bases; nucleotides not matched to a gene: 4. TCR beta CDR3 regions were amplified from RNA. A first-round RT-PCR of the TCR CDR3 used the HTBI primer set. One entry per CDR3 protein, called by TCRdb with MiXCR from the multiplex PCR reads. Seen here are under 300,000 distinct CDR3 sequences, nearly 15% observed once, and the top ten hold around 31%. The rearrangement joins TRBV12-3 or TRBV12-4 to TRBJ1-1; 8 bases fit TRBD1. Sample: blood. The receptor comes from a woman between 45 and 60 years old with Graves' hyperthyroidism that later progressed to Graves' ophthalmopathy. The CDR3 nucleotides are TGTGCCAGCAGTCTGGGGGACAGGGCTTTCTTT. Amino acids: CASSLGDRAFF.